The clone carrying this T cell receptor beta chain was found many times. Its specificity is unknown. Documented time point: newly diagnosed GD, antithyroid drugs for less than 3 months. There was RNA extracted from PBMCs, and the TCR library was made from it. This record belongs to a study of regulatory T cells in long-lasting Graves disease. Germline lookup yields CDR1 MNHEY and CDR2 SVGEGT. The CDR3 is 14 amino acids. Trimming shortened V by 0 bases and J by 1 base, and 7 bases separated the two germline ends. Overall study findings and caveats: Lower TCR diversity was seen in persistent Graves' patients than in newly diagnosed ones. Persistent disease was characterized by preferential usage of TRBV28, TRBJ1-2 and TRBJ2-5.

The TCR beta library used iRepertoire HTBI primers with Arm-PCR amplification of CDR3. TCRdb redid the calling of the multiplex PCR reads with MiXCR, one entry per CDR3 protein. The sample has hundreds of thousands of distinct CDR3 sequences; about 14% are singletons. The sample in question was peripheral blood mononuclear cells (PBMCs), obtained at new diagnosis, from a patient treated with antithyroid drugs. This sequence joins TRBV6-2 or TRBV6-3 and TRBJ2-7; D is uncertain. This TCR was recovered from a female donor with Graves disease. CDR3 protein: CASSYSGKSYEQYF. In DNA form, the CDR3 reads TGTGCCAGCAGTTACTCGGGGAAGTCCTACGAGCAGTACTTC.